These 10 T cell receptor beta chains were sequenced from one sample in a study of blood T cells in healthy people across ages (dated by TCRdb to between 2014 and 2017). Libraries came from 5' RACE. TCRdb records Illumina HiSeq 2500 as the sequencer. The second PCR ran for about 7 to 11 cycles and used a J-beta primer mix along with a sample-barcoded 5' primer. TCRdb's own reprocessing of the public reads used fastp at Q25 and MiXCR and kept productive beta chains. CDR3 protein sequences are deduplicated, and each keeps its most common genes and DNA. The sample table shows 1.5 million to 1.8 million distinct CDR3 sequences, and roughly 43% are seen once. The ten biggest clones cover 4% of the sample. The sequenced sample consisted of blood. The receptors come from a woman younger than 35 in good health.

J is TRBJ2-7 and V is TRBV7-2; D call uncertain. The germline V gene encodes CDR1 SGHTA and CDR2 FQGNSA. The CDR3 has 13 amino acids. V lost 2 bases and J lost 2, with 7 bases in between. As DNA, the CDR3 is TGTGCCAGCAGCTTATTCCCGGCCTACGAGCAGTACTTC. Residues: CASSLFPAYEQYF. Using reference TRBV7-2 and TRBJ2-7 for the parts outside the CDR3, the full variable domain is GAGVSQSPSNKVTEKGKDVELRCDPISGHTALYWYRQSLGQGLEFLIYFQGNSAPDKSGLPSDRFSAERTGGSVSTLTIQRTQQEDSAVYLCASSLFPAYEQYFGPGTRLTVT.

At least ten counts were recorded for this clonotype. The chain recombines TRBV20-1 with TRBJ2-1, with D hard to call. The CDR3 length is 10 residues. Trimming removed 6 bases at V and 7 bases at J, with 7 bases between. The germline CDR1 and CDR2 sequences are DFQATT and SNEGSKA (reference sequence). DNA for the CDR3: TGCAGTGCGCTGGGGAATGAGCAGTTCTTC. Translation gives CSALGNEQFF.

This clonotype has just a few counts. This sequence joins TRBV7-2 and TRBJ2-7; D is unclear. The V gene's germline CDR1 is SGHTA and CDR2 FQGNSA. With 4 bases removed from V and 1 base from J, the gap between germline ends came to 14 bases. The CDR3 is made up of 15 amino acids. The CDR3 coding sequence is TGTGCCAGCAGCTCCACAACTCGCCTTTCCTACGAGCAGTACTTC. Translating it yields CASSSTTRLSYEQYF.

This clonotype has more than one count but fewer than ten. The DNA of the CDR3 is TGCAGTGCTAGAGAGTTTGAGAACGGAAATTCACCCCTCCACTTT. Its translation is CSAREFENGNSPLHF. This rearrangement joins TRBV20-1 to TRBJ1-6, with unresolved D. CDR3 length: 15 residues. Germline V gives CDR1 DFQATT, CDR2 SNEGSKA (reference sequence). V was clipped by 0 bases and J by 7 bases, with 13 bases between them.

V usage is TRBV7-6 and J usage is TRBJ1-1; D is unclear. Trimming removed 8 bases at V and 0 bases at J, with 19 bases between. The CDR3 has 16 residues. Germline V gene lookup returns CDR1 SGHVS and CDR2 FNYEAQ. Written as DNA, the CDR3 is TGTGCCAGCGCGAAGTTGGAAAGCAAGATGAACACTGAAGCTTTCTTT. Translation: CASAKLESKMNTEAFF. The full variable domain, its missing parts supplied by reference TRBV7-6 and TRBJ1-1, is GAGVSQSPRYKVTKRGQDVALRCDPISGHVSLYWYRQALGQGPEFLTYFNYEAQQDKSGLPNDRFSAERPEGSISTLTIQRTEQRDSAMYRCASAKLESKMNTEAFFGQGTRLTVV.

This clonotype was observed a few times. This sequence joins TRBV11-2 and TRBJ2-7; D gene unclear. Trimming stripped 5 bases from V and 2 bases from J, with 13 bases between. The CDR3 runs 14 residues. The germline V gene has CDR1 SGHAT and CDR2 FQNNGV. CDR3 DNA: TGTGCCAGCAGCCCGAGGTGGTTCCCCTACGAGCAGTACTTC. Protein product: CASSPRWFPYEQYF. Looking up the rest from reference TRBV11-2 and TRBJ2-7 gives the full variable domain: EAGVAQSPRYKIIEKRQSVAFWCNPISGHATLYWYQQILGQGPKLLIQFQNNGVVDDSQLPKDRFSAERLKGVDSTLKIQPAKLEDSAVYLCASSPRWFPYEQYFGPGTRLTVT.

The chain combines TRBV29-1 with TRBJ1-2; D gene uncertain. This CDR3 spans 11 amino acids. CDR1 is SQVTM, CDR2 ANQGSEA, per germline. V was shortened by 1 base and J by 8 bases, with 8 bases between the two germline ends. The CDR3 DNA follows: TGCAGCGTTGAAGGTTTAACCGGCTACACCTTC. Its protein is CSVEGLTGYTF.

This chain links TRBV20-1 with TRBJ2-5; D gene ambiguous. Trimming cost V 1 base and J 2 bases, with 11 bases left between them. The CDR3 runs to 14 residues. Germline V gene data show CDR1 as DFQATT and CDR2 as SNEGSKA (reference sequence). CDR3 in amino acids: CSARVGLVQETQYF. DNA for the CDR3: TGCAGTGCTAGAGTCGGGCTAGTTCAAGAGACCCAGTACTTC.

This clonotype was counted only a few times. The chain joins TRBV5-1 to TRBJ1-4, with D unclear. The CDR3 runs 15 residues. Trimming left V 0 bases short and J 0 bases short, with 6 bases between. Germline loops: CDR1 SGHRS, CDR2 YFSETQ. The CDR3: CASSLGSATNEKLFF. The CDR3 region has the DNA TGCGCCAGCAGCTTGGGGTCTGCAACTAATGAAAAACTGTTTTTT.

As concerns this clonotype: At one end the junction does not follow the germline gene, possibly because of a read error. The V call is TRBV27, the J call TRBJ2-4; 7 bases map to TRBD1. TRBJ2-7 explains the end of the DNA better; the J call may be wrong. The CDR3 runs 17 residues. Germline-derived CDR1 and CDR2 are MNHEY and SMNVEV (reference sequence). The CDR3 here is CVSSLLPGQLGSYEQYF. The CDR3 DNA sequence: TGTGTCAGCAGTTTATTGCCGGGACAGCTAGGGTCCTACGAGCAGTACTTC.